This is a list of T cell receptor beta chains from one sample in a study of blood T cell repertoires in COVID-19. Only in-frame clones appear in the TCRdb table, and some are missing; sequencing was by immunoSEQ multiplex PCR. Among 250,000 to 350,000 clones listed, 92% were seen once. The material sequenced was PBMCs or T cells enriched from blood (not recorded which). Receptor source: a woman in her 30s who had recovered from COVID-19. The CDR3 runs from the conserved cysteine through the conserved F or W. D genes are given only for firm matches. Clone size is not always given. Where it is, it says once, few, many or a class for expanded clones.

clone_size: .; j_call: TRBJ1-2; d_call: TRBD1; v_call: TRBV4-1; cdr3_nt: TGCGCCAGCAGTTTTACCGGGACAGGGGTTGATGGCTACACCTTC; cdr3_aa: CASSFTGTGVDGYTF
clone_size: .; j_call: TRBJ1-1; d_call: .; v_call: TRBV28; cdr3_nt: TGTGCCAGCAGTTTGGCCAATGGGAGGACTGAAGCTTTCTTT; cdr3_aa: CASSLANGRTEAFF
clone_size: .; j_call: TRBJ2-5; d_call: TRBD2; v_call: TRBV9; cdr3_nt: TGTGCCAGCAGCGCCCGACTAGCGGGAGGAACCGAGACCCAGTACTTC; cdr3_aa: CASSARLAGGTETQYF
clone_size: .; j_call: TRBJ1-1; d_call: .; v_call: TRBV7-8; cdr3_nt: TGTGCCAGCAGCTTAGCAACAGGGAACACTGAAGCTTTCTTT; cdr3_aa: CASSLATGNTEAFF
clone_size: .; j_call: TRBJ1-1; d_call: TRBD1; v_call: TRBV7-2; cdr3_nt: TGTGCCAGCAGCTTTACAGGGGGGGGCGCAGAAGCTTTCTTT; cdr3_aa: CASSFTGGGAEAFF
clone_size: .; j_call: TRBJ2-3; d_call: TRBD1; v_call: TRBV29-1; cdr3_nt: TGCAGCGCCAACGACAGGGGTCAAAGCACAGATACGCAGTATTTT; cdr3_aa: CSANDRGQSTDTQYF
clone_size: .; j_call: TRBJ1-1; d_call: .; v_call: TRBV6-5; cdr3_nt: TGTGCCAGCAGCCGAGGGGGTCTTGAAGCTTTCTTT; cdr3_aa: CASSRGGLEAFF
clone_size: .; j_call: TRBJ1-6; d_call: .; v_call: TRBV30; cdr3_nt: TGTGCCTTACAGGTTGGGGCTAATTCACCCCTCCACTTT; cdr3_aa: CALQVGANSPLHF
clone_size: .; j_call: TRBJ2-4; d_call: .; v_call: TRBV4-2; cdr3_nt: TGTGCCAGCAGCCCTGGAGGTCTTGGGAGCAAAAACATTCAGTACTTC; cdr3_aa: CASSPGGLGSKNIQYF
clone_size: .; j_call: TRBJ2-3; d_call: TRBD1; v_call: TRBV5-1; cdr3_nt: TGCGCCAGCAGCAGAGACAGGGATACAGATACGCAGTATTTT; cdr3_aa: CASSRDRDTDTQYF
clone_size: .; j_call: TRBJ2-1; d_call: TRBD2; v_call: TRBV5-4; cdr3_nt: TGTGCCAGCAGCTCGAAGCGGGAGGGGGACAATGAGCAGTTCTTC; cdr3_aa: CASSSKREGDNEQFF
clone_size: .; j_call: TRBJ2-5; d_call: .; v_call: TRBV24-1; cdr3_nt: TGTGCCACCAGTGATTTGGTTCGGGGGACCCAGTACTTC; cdr3_aa: CATSDLVRGTQYF
clone_size: .; j_call: TRBJ2-7; d_call: .; v_call: TRBV29-1; cdr3_nt: TGCAGCGTTGAAGTATCTTTCGGCGAGCAGTACTTC; cdr3_aa: CSVEVSFGEQYF
clone_size: .; j_call: TRBJ2-3; d_call: TRBD2; v_call: TRBV27; cdr3_nt: TGTGCCAGCAAAGAGCTAGCGGACACAGATACGCAGTATTTT; cdr3_aa: CASKELADTDTQYF
clone_size: .; j_call: TRBJ1-5; d_call: .; v_call: TRBV12-3/TRBV12-4; cdr3_nt: TGTGCCAGCAGCTTCCGGGGGAATCAGCCCCAGCATTTT; cdr3_aa: CASSFRGNQPQHF
clone_size: once; j_call: TRBJ1-1; d_call: .; v_call: TRBV2; cdr3_nt: TGTGCCAGCACCGTAGCGGGAGGGTACACTGAAGCTTTCTTT; cdr3_aa: CASTVAGGYTEAFF
clone_size: .; j_call: TRBJ2-1; d_call: .; v_call: TRBV11-3; cdr3_nt: TGTGCCAGCAGTCACCCACCCGGGAATGAGCAGTTCTTC; cdr3_aa: CASSHPPGNEQFF
clone_size: once; j_call: TRBJ1-5; d_call: .; v_call: TRBV28; cdr3_nt: TGTGCCAGCAGTTTACCTCTTAGCAATCAGCCCCAGCATTTT; cdr3_aa: CASSLPLSNQPQHF
clone_size: few; j_call: TRBJ1-6; d_call: TRBD1; v_call: TRBV19; cdr3_nt: TGTGCCAGTAGTATTGGGACAGGCGCCTATAATTCACCCCTCCACTTT; cdr3_aa: CASSIGTGAYNSPLHF
clone_size: .; j_call: TRBJ2-5; d_call: TRBD1; v_call: TRBV11-2; cdr3_nt: TGTGCCAGCAGCTTCCAGGGGGGACAGGGGGCCCGGGAGACCCAGTACTTC; cdr3_aa: CASSFQGGQGARETQYF
clone_size: .; j_call: TRBJ2-7; d_call: TRBD2; v_call: TRBV28; cdr3_nt: TGTGCCAGCAAGGTGGCGGGAGCCAACTACGAGCAGTACTTC; cdr3_aa: CASKVAGANYEQYF
clone_size: .; j_call: TRBJ2-7; d_call: .; v_call: TRBV28; cdr3_nt: TGTGCCACCAATGAGGGACAGGTGGGAGGGCATATCTTC; cdr3_aa: CATNEGQVGGHIF
clone_size: .; j_call: TRBJ1-1; d_call: .; v_call: TRBV28; cdr3_nt: TGTGCCAGCAGTTTAACAGTGAACACTGAAGCTTTCTTT; cdr3_aa: CASSLTVNTEAFF
clone_size: .; j_call: TRBJ2-3; d_call: .; v_call: TRBV12-1; cdr3_nt: TGTGCCAGCAGCTTTGTGGGGACTAGCGGGAGGGCCAGTGGGACAGATACGCAGTATTTT; cdr3_aa: CASSFVGTSGRASGTDTQYF
clone_size: .; j_call: TRBJ2-5; d_call: .; v_call: TRBV15; cdr3_nt: TGTGCCACCAGCAGGGACACGGCCGGGGAGACCCAGTACTTC; cdr3_aa: CATSRDTAGETQYF
clone_size: .; j_call: TRBJ2-1; d_call: TRBD2; v_call: TRBV29-1; cdr3_nt: TGCAGCGCCGGGGATAGCGGGAGTTCCAATGAGCAGTTCTTC; cdr3_aa: CSAGDSGSSNEQFF
clone_size: .; j_call: TRBJ1-2; d_call: .; v_call: TRBV30; cdr3_nt: TGTGCCTGGAACAGATTTGATGGCTACACCTTC; cdr3_aa: CAWNRFDGYTF
clone_size: once; j_call: TRBJ2-5; d_call: .; v_call: TRBV7-9; cdr3_nt: TGTGCCAGCAGCTTAGAACGGGCGGGACGAGAGACCCAGTACTTC; cdr3_aa: CASSLERAGRETQYF
clone_size: .; j_call: TRBJ1-5; d_call: TRBD1; v_call: TRBV19; cdr3_nt: TGTGCCAGTAGGGGACAGGGGAGGAGCAATCAGCCCCAGCATTTT; cdr3_aa: CASRGQGRSNQPQHF
clone_size: .; j_call: TRBJ2-5; d_call: TRBD2; v_call: TRBV5-1; cdr3_nt: TGCGCCAGCAGCTCCGGGAGGGAAGAGACCCAGTACTTC; cdr3_aa: CASSSGREETQYF
clone_size: .; j_call: TRBJ2-7; d_call: .; v_call: TRBV5-4; cdr3_nt: TGTGCCAGCAGCTTCAGCGGACCCTACGAGCAGTACTTC; cdr3_aa: CASSFSGPYEQYF
clone_size: .; j_call: TRBJ2-1; d_call: .; v_call: TRBV7-3; cdr3_nt: TGTGCCAGCAGCTTAGACTTTCAGAATGAGCAGTTCTTC; cdr3_aa: CASSLDFQNEQFF
clone_size: .; j_call: TRBJ2-1; d_call: .; v_call: TRBV28; cdr3_nt: TGTGCCAGCAGTGGGCTCGGGGACACCGGGGAGCAGTTCTTC; cdr3_aa: CASSGLGDTGEQFF
clone_size: .; j_call: TRBJ2-3; d_call: TRBD1; v_call: TRBV6-2/TRBV6-3; cdr3_nt: TGTGCCAGCAGTAGACAGGGATTGGAATCAGATACGCAGTATTTT; cdr3_aa: CASSRQGLESDTQYF
clone_size: .; j_call: TRBJ2-7; d_call: TRBD1; v_call: TRBV2; cdr3_nt: TGTGCCAGCAGCAGGGGGCCCTACGAGCAGTACTTC; cdr3_aa: CASSRGPYEQYF
clone_size: .; j_call: TRBJ2-7; d_call: .; v_call: TRBV5-6; cdr3_nt: TGTGCCAGCAGCTTGATCCATGGAGGGATTTGGGAGCAGTACTTC; cdr3_aa: CASSLIHGGIWEQYF
clone_size: .; j_call: TRBJ1-2; d_call: TRBD1; v_call: TRBV19; cdr3_nt: TGTGCCAGTAGTCCCAAGGACAGGGACGGTGGCTACACCTTC; cdr3_aa: CASSPKDRDGGYTF
clone_size: .; j_call: TRBJ2-2; d_call: .; v_call: TRBV5-8; cdr3_nt: TGTGCCAGCAGAGTGGGCCCTGGGAGGAACACCGGGGAGCTGTTTTTT; cdr3_aa: CASRVGPGRNTGELFF
clone_size: .; j_call: TRBJ2-7; d_call: .; v_call: TRBV19; cdr3_nt: TGTGCCACCCGAAACCTAATTACCTACGAGCAGTACTTC; cdr3_aa: CATRNLITYEQYF
clone_size: .; j_call: TRBJ2-6; d_call: TRBD1; v_call: TRBV11-3; cdr3_nt: TGTGCCAGCAGCTTAGATCCTTGGGACAGGGGCGCATGGGGGGCCAACGTCCTGACTTTC; cdr3_aa: CASSLDPWDRGAWGANVLTF
clone_size: .; j_call: TRBJ2-1; d_call: .; v_call: TRBV14; cdr3_nt: TGTGCCAGCAGCCCTATGTCCCAACCCTGGACTAATGAGCAGTTCTTC; cdr3_aa: CASSPMSQPWTNEQFF
clone_size: .; j_call: TRBJ2-1; d_call: TRBD2; v_call: TRBV7-2; cdr3_nt: TGTGCCAGCAGCTCCACTAGCGGGAGCCAGTTCTTC; cdr3_aa: CASSSTSGSQFF
clone_size: .; j_call: TRBJ2-7; d_call: TRBD2; v_call: TRBV7-3; cdr3_nt: TGTGCCAGCAGCCCCACGGGACTAGCCCCTTACGAGCAGTACTTC; cdr3_aa: CASSPTGLAPYEQYF
clone_size: .; j_call: TRBJ2-7; d_call: .; v_call: TRBV4-3; cdr3_nt: TGCGCCAGCAGCCAAGATCCCGTTGCAGGGCCCGAGCAGTACTTC; cdr3_aa: CASSQDPVAGPEQYF
clone_size: .; j_call: TRBJ2-1; d_call: TRBD2; v_call: TRBV7-3; cdr3_nt: TGTGCCAGCAGCTTAATTCGCGGGGGGGACAATGAGCAGTTCTTC; cdr3_aa: CASSLIRGGDNEQFF
clone_size: .; j_call: TRBJ1-1; d_call: TRBD1; v_call: TRBV28; cdr3_nt: TGTGCCAGCAGCCAAACCTCAGGGGGCGCATCTGAAGCTTTCTTT; cdr3_aa: CASSQTSGGASEAFF
clone_size: .; j_call: TRBJ2-5; d_call: TRBD2; v_call: TRBV5-4; cdr3_nt: TGTGCCAGCAGCTTGTCTCTCGGGGGGCAAGAGACCCAGTACTTC; cdr3_aa: CASSLSLGGQETQYF
clone_size: .; j_call: TRBJ1-4; d_call: .; v_call: TRBV18; cdr3_nt: TGTGCCAGCTCACCACGCGAGACTAATGAAAAACTGTTTTTT; cdr3_aa: CASSPRETNEKLFF
clone_size: .; j_call: TRBJ2-1; d_call: TRBD1; v_call: TRBV11-2; cdr3_nt: TGTGCCAGCAGCCCCGAAACCTTACAGGGGGCCTATGAGCAGTTCTTC; cdr3_aa: CASSPETLQGAYEQFF
clone_size: .; j_call: TRBJ2-7; d_call: .; v_call: TRBV25-1; cdr3_nt: TGTGCCAGCAGTGATCTAAGATCTTCTGGCTACGAGCAGTACTTC; cdr3_aa: CASSDLRSSGYEQYF